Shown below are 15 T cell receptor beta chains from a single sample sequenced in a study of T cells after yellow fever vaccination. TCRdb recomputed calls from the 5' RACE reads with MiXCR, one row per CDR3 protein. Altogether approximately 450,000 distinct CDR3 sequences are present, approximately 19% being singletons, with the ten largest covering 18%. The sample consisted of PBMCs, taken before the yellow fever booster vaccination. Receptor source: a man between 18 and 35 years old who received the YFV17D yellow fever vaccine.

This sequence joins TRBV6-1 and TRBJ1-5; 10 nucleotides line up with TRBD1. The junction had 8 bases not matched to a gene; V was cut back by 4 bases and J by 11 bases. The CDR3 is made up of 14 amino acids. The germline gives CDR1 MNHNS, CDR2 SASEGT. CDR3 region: CASSGGQGVGAQHF. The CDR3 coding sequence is TGTGCCAGCAGTGGAGGACAGGGGGTTGGGGCCCAGCATTTT.

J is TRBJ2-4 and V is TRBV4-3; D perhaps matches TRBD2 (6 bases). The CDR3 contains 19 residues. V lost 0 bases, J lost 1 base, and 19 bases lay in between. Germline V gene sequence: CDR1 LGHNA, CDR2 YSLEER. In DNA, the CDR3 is TGCGCCAGCAGCCAAGATTTACCCCCCGGGAGTGGGGCCAAAAACATTCAGTACTTC. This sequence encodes CASSQDLPPGSGAKNIQYF.

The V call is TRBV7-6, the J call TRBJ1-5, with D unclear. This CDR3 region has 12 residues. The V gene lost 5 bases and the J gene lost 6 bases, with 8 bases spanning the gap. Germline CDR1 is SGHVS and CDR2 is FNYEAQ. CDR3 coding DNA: TGTGCCAGCAGCGCCCAAGGTCAGCCCCAGCATTTT. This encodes CASSAQGQPQHF.

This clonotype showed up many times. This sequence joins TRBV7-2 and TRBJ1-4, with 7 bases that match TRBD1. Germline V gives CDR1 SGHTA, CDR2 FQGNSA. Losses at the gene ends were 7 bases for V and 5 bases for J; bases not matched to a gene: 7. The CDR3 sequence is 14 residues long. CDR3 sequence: CASTRGQLNEKLFF. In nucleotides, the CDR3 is TGTGCCAGCACCAGGGGACAGTTAAATGAAAAACTGTTTTTT. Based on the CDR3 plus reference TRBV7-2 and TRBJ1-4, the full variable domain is GAGVSQSPSNKVTEKGKDVELRCDPISGHTALYWYRQSLGQGLEFLIYFQGNSAPDKSGLPSDRFSAERTGGSVSTLTIQRTQQEDSAVYLCASTRGQLNEKLFFGSGTQLSVL.

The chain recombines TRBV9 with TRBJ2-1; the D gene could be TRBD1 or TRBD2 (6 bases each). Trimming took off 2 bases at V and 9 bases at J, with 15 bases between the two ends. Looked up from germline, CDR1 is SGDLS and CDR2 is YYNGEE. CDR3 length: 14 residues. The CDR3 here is CASSVIQQGGEQFF. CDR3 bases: TGTGCCAGCAGCGTTATCCAACAGGGAGGTGAGCAGTTCTTC.

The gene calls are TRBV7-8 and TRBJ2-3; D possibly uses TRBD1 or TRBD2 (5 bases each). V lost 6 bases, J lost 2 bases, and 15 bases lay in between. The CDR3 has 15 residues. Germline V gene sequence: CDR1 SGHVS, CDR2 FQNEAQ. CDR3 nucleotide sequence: TGTGCCAGCAGTCATAGGGACGGCAACACAGATACGCAGTATTTT. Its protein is CASSHRDGNTDTQYF.

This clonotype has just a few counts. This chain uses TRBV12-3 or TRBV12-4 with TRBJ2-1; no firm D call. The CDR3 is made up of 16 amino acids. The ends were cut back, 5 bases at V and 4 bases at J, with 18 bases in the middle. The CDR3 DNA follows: TGTGCCAGCAGTCCCGATGTGCGCCCGACTTACAATGAGCAGTTCTTC. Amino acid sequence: CASSPDVRPTYNEQFF.

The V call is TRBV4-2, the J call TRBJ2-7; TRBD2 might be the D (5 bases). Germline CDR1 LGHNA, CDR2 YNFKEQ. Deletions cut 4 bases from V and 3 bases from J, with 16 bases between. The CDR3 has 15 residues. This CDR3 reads CASSPSRGVLYEQYF. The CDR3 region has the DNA TGTGCCAGCAGCCCCTCTCGGGGAGTTCTCTACGAGCAGTACTTC.

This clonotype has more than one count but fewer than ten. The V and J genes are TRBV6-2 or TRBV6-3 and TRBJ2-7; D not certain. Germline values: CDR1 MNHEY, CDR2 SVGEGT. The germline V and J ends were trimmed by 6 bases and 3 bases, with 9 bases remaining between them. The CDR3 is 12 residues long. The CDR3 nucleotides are TGTGCCAGCAGGGGTGACATCTACGAGCAGTACTTC. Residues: CASRGDIYEQYF.

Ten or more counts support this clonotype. The CDR3 bases are TGTGCCACCAGCAGAGAGGACAGAAAAGAGACCCAGTACTTC. Encoded protein: CATSREDRKETQYF. The chain carries TRBV15 and TRBJ2-5; a weak D match, TRBD1 (6 bases). Trimming left V 0 bases short and J 3 bases short, with 8 bases between. CDR1 is LNHNV, CDR2 YYDKDF, per germline (reference sequence). There are 14 residues in the CDR3.

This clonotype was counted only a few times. Here the CDR3 DNA reads TGCAGCGTTGAAGATCTAGGTAGGACTGAAGCTTTCTTT. This encodes CSVEDLGRTEAFF. The chain joins TRBV29-1 to TRBJ1-1; D not resolved. Deletions cut 0 bases from V and 5 bases from J, with 10 bases between. Per the germline V gene, CDR1 is SQVTM and CDR2 is ANQGSEA. This CDR3 comprises 13 residues.

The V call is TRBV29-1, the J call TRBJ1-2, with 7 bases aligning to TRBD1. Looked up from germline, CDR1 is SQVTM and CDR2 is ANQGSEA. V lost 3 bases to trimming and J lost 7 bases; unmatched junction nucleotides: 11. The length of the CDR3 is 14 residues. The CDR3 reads CSVDSQGELGGYTF. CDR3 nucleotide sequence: TGCAGCGTTGATAGCCAGGGGGAATTAGGTGGCTACACCTTC.

The CDR3 coding sequence is TGTGCCAGCAGCCAGCTGACAGAACAAGAGACCCAGTACTTC. This translates into CASSQLTEQETQYF. The chain combines TRBV4-2 with TRBJ2-5; TRBD1 might be the D (5 bases). Per the germline V gene, CDR1 is LGHNA and CDR2 is YNFKEQ. V lost 3 bases and J lost 2, with 10 bases in between. The CDR3 length is 14 residues.

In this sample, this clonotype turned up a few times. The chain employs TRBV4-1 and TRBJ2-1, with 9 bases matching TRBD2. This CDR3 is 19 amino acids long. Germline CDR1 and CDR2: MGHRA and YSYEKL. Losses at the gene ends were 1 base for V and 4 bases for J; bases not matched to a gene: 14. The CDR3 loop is CASSQVSSGEMIPYNEQFF. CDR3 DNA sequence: TGCGCCAGCAGCCAAGTGTCTAGCGGGGAGATGATACCTTACAATGAGCAGTTCTTC.

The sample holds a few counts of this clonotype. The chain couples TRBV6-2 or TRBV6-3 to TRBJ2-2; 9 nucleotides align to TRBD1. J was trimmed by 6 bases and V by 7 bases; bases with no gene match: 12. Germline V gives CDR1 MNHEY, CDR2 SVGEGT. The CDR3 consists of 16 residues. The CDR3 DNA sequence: TGTGCCAGCAAGCTTGACTGGGACAGGGACCCCGGGGAGCTGTTTTTT. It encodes CASKLDWDRDPGELFF.